Listed here are 15 T cell receptor beta chains from one sample, sequenced in a study of shared clonotypes between healthy human individuals. The protocol was immunoSEQ multiplex PCR, while the TCRdb copy is restricted to in-frame clones and leaves out a portion. The table has under 850,000 clones, approximately 92% seen once. Terminally differentiated effector memory CD45RA+ cells were excluded by CCR7 positive selection of CD45RO-negative cells. The sample consisted of naive CD8+ T cells sorted from blood. These receptors were taken from a man aged 25-40 years in good health.

The V and J genes are TRBV7-9 and TRBJ2-3; no firm D call. The CDR3 extends over 17 amino acids. V gave up 8 bases and J gave up 2 bases, with 23 bases separating them. Per germline, CDR1 SEHNR and CDR2 FQNEAQ (reference sequence). The CDR3 protein is CASVLNPTSPFTDTQYF. In DNA form, the CDR3 reads TGTGCCAGCGTCTTAAATCCGACTTCCCCTTTCACAGATACGCAGTATTTT.

The chain joins TRBV27 to TRBJ2-1; 13 bases align to TRBD2. Germline-derived CDR1 and CDR2 are MNHEY and SMNVEV (reference sequence). Trimming at V came to 6 bases and at J to 8 bases, leaving 7 bases not matched to a gene. The CDR3 has 15 amino acids. The CDR3 loop reads CASSSGTSGIDEQFF. CDR3 nucleotides: TGTGCCAGCAGCTCAGGGACTAGCGGGATCGATGAGCAGTTCTTC.

In the case of this clone: The junction differs from germline at one of its ends, possibly a read error. The chain combines TRBV28 with TRBJ1-1; no clear D gene. Germline V gene sequence: CDR1 MDHEN, CDR2 SYDVKM. This CDR3 spans 12 amino acids. CDR3 protein: CASSLRSALFVF. The CDR3 DNA sequence: TGTGCCAGCAGTTTGCGGTCCGCCTTGTTTGTCTTT.

The count of this clone is one. The chain has TRBV30 and TRBJ1-1; TRBD1 might be the D (6 bases). Germline V lookup: CDR1 GTSNPN, CDR2 SVGIG (reference sequence). V was cut by 6 bases and J by 5 bases, with 16 bases left in between. The CDR3 totals 13 residues. The CDR3 sequence: CACYRAPSTEAFF. The CDR3 region has the DNA TGTGCCTGTTACAGGGCGCCTTCTACTGAAGCTTTCTTT.

The CDR3 loop reads CATLQDRGIEETQYF. DNA for the CDR3: TGTGCCACCTTACAAGACAGGGGGATAGAAGAGACCCAGTACTTC. The chain has TRBV15 and TRBJ2-5; 9 bases align to TRBD1. CDR3 length equals 15 residues. CDR1 and CDR2 (germline): LNHNV, YYDKDF (reference sequence). V gave up 8 bases and J gave up 3 bases; unmatched junction bases: 10.

The chain links TRBV7-9 to TRBJ2-2, with D maybe TRBD1 (5 bases). The germline V gene has CDR1 SEHNR and CDR2 FQNEAQ (reference sequence). V gave up 1 base and J gave up 6 bases, with 9 bases separating them. The CDR3 runs to 14 residues. The CDR3 reads CASSLVQGPGELFF. The CDR3, as DNA: TGTGCCAGCAGCTTAGTTCAGGGTCCCGGGGAGCTGTTTTTT.

The CDR3: CASSTPPGTGAYEQYF. The CDR3 DNA sequence: TGTGCCAGTAGTACCCCGCCCGGGACAGGGGCCTACGAGCAGTACTTC. The V call is TRBV19, the J call TRBJ2-7, with 10 bases that match TRBD1. There are 16 residues in the CDR3. Germline-derived CDR1 and CDR2 are LNHDA and SQIVND (reference sequence). V was clipped by 4 bases and J by 2 bases; unmatched bases: 8.

The rearrangement links TRBV19 to TRBJ1-5; no clear D gene. Trimming took 7 bases from V and 4 from J, leaving 14 bases between them. Germline-derived CDR1 and CDR2 are LNHDA and SQIVND (reference sequence). The CDR3 sequence is 14 residues long. CDR3 DNA sequence: TGTGCCAGTAACGAGGTAGAAAGTAATCAGCCCCAGCATTTT. This codes for CASNEVESNQPQHF.

The sample holds one count of this clone. The rearrangement uses TRBV11-2 and TRBJ1-2; D unclear. Trimming removed 0 bases from V and 2 bases from J, with 7 bases in between. CDR1 SGHAT and CDR2 FQNNGV come from the germline V gene. The CDR3 covers 14 residues. The CDR3 sequence is CASSLDPTNYGYTF. The CDR3 bases are TGTGCCAGCAGCTTAGATCCGACAAACTATGGCTACACCTTC.

CDR3 DNA sequence: TGCGCCAGCAGCTGGGTGGGACAGGGGCGAACCTACAATGAGCAGTTCTTC. Protein product: CASSWVGQGRTYNEQFF. This rearrangement joins TRBV5-1 to TRBJ2-1; 10 positions match TRBD1. V trimming: 3 bases; J trimming: 2 bases; junction bases outside the gene matches: 8. CDR3 length equals 17 residues. Germline V gene data show CDR1 as SGHRS and CDR2 as YFSETQ. The variable domain in full, completed from reference TRBV5-1 and TRBJ2-1, reads KAGVTQTPRYLIKTRGQQVTLSCSPISGHRSVSWYQQTPGQGLQFLFEYFSETQRNKGNFPGRFSGRQFSNSRSEMNVSTLELGDSALYLCASSWVGQGRTYNEQFFGPGTRLTVL.

The rearrangement joins TRBV5-6 to TRBJ1-5; D is unclear. The CDR3 totals 13 residues. Trimming took off 5 bases at V and 7 bases at J, with 13 bases between the two ends. Looked up from germline, CDR1 is SGHDT and CDR2 is YYEEEE. The CDR3 protein is CASSQALGQPQHF. The CDR3 DNA sequence: TGTGCCAGCAGTCAAGCCTTGGGGCAGCCCCAGCATTTT.

The chain joins TRBV28 to TRBJ2-1; no clear D. The germline V gene encodes CDR1 MDHEN and CDR2 SYDVKM. This CDR3 comprises 14 residues. V was pared by 5 bases and J by 0 bases, with 8 bases between. CDR3 sequence (DNA): TGTGCCAGCAGTGACCTAAGCTCCTACAATGAGCAGTTCTTC. It encodes CASSDLSSYNEQFF.

Details on this clone: One end of the junction is discordant with germline, which a read error may explain. The chain combines TRBV5-1 with TRBJ2-1; 9 bases match TRBD2. Germline V gene data show CDR1 as SGHRS and CDR2 as YFSETQ. This CDR3 spans 15 amino acids. The CDR3 DNA follows: TGCGCCAGCAGCTTGGCCGTTGCGGGAGGGCCCGATCAGGTCTTC. It encodes CASSLAVAGGPDQVF.

The chain is built from TRBV29-1 and TRBJ2-7; D not certain. The V and J ends lost 4 bases and 2 bases respectively, with 15 bases between them. The CDR3 is 14 amino acids. Germline CDR1 reads SQVTM; CDR2 reads ANQGSEA. The CDR3 nucleotides read TGCAGCGTTGTTTCTAAGAATTGGCCCTACGAGCAGTACTTC. This codes for CSVVSKNWPYEQYF.

The genes are TRBV29-1 and TRBJ2-1, with TRBD2 identical over 12 bases. The V and J ends lost 7 bases and 12 bases, in that order; junction bases with no gene match: 16. Germline values: CDR1 SQVTM, CDR2 ANQGSEA. CDR3 size: 15 residues. The CDR3 DNA reads as TGCAGCGCGGACGGGACTAGCGGGTCGTGGCAAGGGCAGTTCTTC. The encoded protein is CSADGTSGSWQGQFF.